This is a list of T cell receptor beta chains from one sample in a study of PD-L1 blockade in urothelial cancer. This table comes from immunoSEQ multiplex PCR, and its TCRdb copy is limited to in-frame clones, with some not included. The table has roughly 45,000 clones, 75% to 85% seen once. Sequencing used PBMCs, obtained around atezolizumab (anti-PD-L1) treatment. The source of these receptors is a man aged 60 to 75 with urothelial cancer. Both conserved end residues are part of each CDR3. D genes are given only for firm matches. Clone sizes are given selectively: once, few, many, or a class where the clone is expanded.

V: TRBV7-6
J: TRBJ1-1
D: TRBD1
size: .
CDR3: CASSSWGRGQKTEAFF
DNA: TGTGCCAGCAGCTCTTGGGGCAGGGGGCAGAAAACTGAAGCTTTCTTT

V: TRBV4-2
J: TRBJ2-2
D: TRBD2
size: .
CDR3: CASSQGPRGGGTGELFF
DNA: TGTGCCAGCAGCCAAGGCCCTCGTGGGGGAGGGACCGGGGAGCTGTTTTTT

V: TRBV6-1
J: TRBJ2-3
D: .
size: .
CDR3: CASSGPSGRGTDTQYF
DNA: TGTGCCAGCAGTGGACCTTCCGGGAGAGGGACAGATACGCAGTATTTT

V: TRBV27
J: TRBJ2-2
D: .
size: .
CDR3: CASSLTFSNTGELFF
DNA: TGTGCCAGCAGTCTTACTTTTTCGAACACCGGGGAGCTGTTTTTT

V: TRBV6-1
J: TRBJ2-7
D: TRBD2
size: once
CDR3: CASSEAPGGAAYEQYF
DNA: TGTGCCAGCAGTGAAGCACCCGGGGGGGCAGCTTACGAGCAGTACTTC

V: TRBV15
J: TRBJ1-1
D: .
size: .
CDR3: CATTAINTEAFF
DNA: TGTGCCACCACCGCGATTAACACTGAAGCTTTCTTT

V: TRBV6-1
J: TRBJ1-5
D: .
size: once
CDR3: CASSPPFQPQHF
DNA: TGTGCCAGCAGTCCCCCCTTCCAGCCCCAGCATTTT

V: TRBV29-1
J: TRBJ1-3
D: .
size: .
CDR3: CSAAGRSGNTIYF
DNA: TGCAGCGCCGCGGGACGCTCTGGAAACACCATATATTTT

V: TRBV5-1
J: TRBJ2-7
D: .
size: .
CDR3: CASSLDLGMRQYF
DNA: TGCGCCAGCAGCTTGGATCTCGGGATGAGGCAGTACTTC

V: TRBV5-4
J: TRBJ2-5
D: .
size: .
CDR3: CASSLEGGFQTQYF
DNA: TGTGCCAGCAGCTTAGAGGGGGGGTTTCAGACCCAGTACTTC

V: TRBV6-1
J: TRBJ2-2
D: .
size: .
CDR3: CASSEDVRERTGELFF
DNA: TGTGCCAGCAGCGAAGACGTCAGGGAAAGGACCGGGGAGCTGTTTTTT

V: TRBV10-2
J: TRBJ1-5
D: .
size: few
CDR3: CASLNPWARRLNQPQHF
DNA: TGCGCCAGCCTTAACCCTTGGGCCCGGCGTCTCAATCAGCCCCAGCATTTT

V: TRBV27
J: TRBJ1-6
D: TRBD1
size: .
CDR3: CASTNRGNNSPLHF
DNA: TGTGCCAGCACGAACAGGGGAAATAATTCACCCCTCCACTTT

V: TRBV10-2
J: TRBJ2-7
D: .
size: .
CDR3: CASSEAGWGGEQYF
DNA: TGCGCCAGCAGTGAGGCAGGGTGGGGCGGCGAGCAGTACTTC

V: TRBV10-3
J: TRBJ2-3
D: TRBD2
size: .
CDR3: CAVGAGTTGTDTQYF
DNA: TGTGCCGTAGGGGCCGGGACTACCGGGACAGATACGCAGTATTTT

V: TRBV28
J: TRBJ1-1
D: TRBD1
size: once
CDR3: CASQGAGKPEAFF
DNA: TGTGCCAGCCAGGGGGCAGGAAAACCTGAAGCTTTCTTT

V: TRBV15
J: TRBJ2-3
D: .
size: once
CDR3: CATSRVGGSTDTQYF
DNA: TGTGCCACCAGCAGAGTAGGAGGGAGCACAGATACGCAGTATTTT

V: TRBV7-2
J: TRBJ1-1
D: .
size: .
CDR3: CASSLRPGDTEAFF
DNA: TGTGCCAGCAGCCTACGCCCAGGGGACACTGAAGCTTTCTTT

V: TRBV28
J: TRBJ2-4
D: .
size: .
CDR3: CASRLPSKNIQYF
DNA: TGTGCCAGCAGATTACCCAGCAAAAACATTCAGTACTTC

V: TRBV5-1
J: TRBJ2-1
D: .
size: .
CDR3: CASSSGGGRLAYNEQFF
DNA: TGCGCCAGCAGCTCCGGTGGAGGAAGGTTGGCCTACAATGAGCAGTTCTTC